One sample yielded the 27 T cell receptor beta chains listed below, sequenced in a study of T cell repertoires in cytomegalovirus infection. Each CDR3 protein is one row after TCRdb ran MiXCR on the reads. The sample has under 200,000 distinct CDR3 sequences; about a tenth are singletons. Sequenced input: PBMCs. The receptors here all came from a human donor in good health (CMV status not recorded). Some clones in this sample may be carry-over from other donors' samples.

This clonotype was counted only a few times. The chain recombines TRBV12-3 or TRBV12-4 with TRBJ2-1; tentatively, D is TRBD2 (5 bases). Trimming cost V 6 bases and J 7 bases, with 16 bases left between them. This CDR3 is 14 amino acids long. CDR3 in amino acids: CASRFGIQANEQFF. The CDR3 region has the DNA TGTGCCAGCAGATTCGGGATCCAGGCAAATGAGCAGTTCTTC.

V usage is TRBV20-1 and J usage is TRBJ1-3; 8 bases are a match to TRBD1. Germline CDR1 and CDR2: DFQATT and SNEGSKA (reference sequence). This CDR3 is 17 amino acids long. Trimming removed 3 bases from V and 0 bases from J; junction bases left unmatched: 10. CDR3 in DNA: TGCAGTGCTAGTGCCCGGGGCAGGGGGCCCTCTGGAAACACCATATATTTT. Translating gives CSASARGRGPSGNTIYF.

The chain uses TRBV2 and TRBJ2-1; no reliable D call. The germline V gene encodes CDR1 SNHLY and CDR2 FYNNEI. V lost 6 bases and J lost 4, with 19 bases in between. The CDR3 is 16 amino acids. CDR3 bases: TGTGCCAGCAGCGCAACCGGGCTAGTGGGGTACAATGAGCAGTTCTTC. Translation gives CASSATGLVGYNEQFF.

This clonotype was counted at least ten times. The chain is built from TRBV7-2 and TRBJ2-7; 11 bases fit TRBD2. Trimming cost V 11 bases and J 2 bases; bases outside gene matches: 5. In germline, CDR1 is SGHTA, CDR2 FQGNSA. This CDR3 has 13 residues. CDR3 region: CAGGTSGTYEQYF. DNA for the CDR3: TGTGCCGGGGGGACTAGCGGTACCTACGAGCAGTACTTC.

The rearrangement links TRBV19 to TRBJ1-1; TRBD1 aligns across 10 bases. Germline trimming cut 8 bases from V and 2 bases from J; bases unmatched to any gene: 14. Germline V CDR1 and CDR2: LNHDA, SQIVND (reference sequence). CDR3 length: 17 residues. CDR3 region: CASRGDRGLGGNTEAFF. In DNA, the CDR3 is TGTGCCAGTCGGGGGGACAGGGGCCTGGGTGGAAACACTGAAGCTTTCTTT.

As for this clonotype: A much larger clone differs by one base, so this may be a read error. The CDR3 DNA reads TGCGCCAGCCGCCAGCCCGGAACGTCCGCTCAGGAGGTCTACGAGCTGTACTTC. Amino acid sequence: CASRQPGTSAQEVYELYF. The chain employs TRBV23-1 and TRBJ2-7, with D possibly TRBD2 on 5 matching bases. TRBV23-1 is given ORF status, its function remaining uncertain. The CDR3 is 18 amino acids.

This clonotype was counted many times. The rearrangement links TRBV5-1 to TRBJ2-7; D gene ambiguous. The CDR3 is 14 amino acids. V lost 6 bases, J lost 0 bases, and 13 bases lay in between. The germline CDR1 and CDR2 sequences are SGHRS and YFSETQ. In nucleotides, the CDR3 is TGCGCCAGCACCAATTTTGAGACCTCCTACGAGCAGTACTTC. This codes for CASTNFETSYEQYF.

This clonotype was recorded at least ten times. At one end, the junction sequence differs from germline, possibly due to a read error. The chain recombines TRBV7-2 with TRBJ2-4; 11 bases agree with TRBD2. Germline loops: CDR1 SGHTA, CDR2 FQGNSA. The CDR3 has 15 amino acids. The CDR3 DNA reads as TGTGCCAGCAGCCGCCACATGACTAGCGGGGAGCTTACGGACTTC. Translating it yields CASSRHMTSGELTDF. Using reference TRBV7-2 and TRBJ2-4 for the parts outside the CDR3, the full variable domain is GAGVSQSPSNKVTEKGKDVELRCDPISGHTALYWYRQSLGQGLEFLIYFQGNSAPDKSGLPSDRFSAERTGGSVSTLTIQRTQQEDSAVYLCASSRHMTSGELTDFGAGTRLSVL.

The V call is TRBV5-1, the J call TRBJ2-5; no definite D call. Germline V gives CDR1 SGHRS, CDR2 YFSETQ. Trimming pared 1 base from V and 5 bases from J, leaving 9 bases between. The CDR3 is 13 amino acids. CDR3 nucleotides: TGCGCCAGCAGCTTGAGTGTTTTGGAGACCCAGTACTTC. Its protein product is CASSLSVLETQYF.

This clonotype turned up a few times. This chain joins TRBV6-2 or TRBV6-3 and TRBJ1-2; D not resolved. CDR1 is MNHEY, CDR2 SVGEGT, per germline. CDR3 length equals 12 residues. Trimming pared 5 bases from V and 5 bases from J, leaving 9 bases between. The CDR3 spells CASSQTRYGYTF. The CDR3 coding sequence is TGTGCCAGCAGTCAGACACGATATGGCTACACCTTC.

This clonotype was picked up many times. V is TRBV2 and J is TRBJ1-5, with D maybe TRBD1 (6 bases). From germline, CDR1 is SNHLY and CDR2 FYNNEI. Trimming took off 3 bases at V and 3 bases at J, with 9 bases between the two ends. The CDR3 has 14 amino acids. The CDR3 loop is CASSDRGPNQPQHF. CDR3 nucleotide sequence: TGTGCCAGCAGTGATCGGGGGCCCAATCAGCCCCAGCATTTT.

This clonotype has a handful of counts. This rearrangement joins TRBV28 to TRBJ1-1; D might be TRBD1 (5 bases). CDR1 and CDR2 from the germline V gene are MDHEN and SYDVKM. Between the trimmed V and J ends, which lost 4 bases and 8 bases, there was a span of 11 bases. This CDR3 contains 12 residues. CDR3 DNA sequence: TGTGCCAGCAGTTGGCGGACATCCGAAGCTTTCTTT. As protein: CASSWRTSEAFF. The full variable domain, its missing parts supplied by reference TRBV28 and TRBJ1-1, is DVKVTQSSRYLVKRTGEKVFLECVQDMDHENMFWYRQDPGLGLRLIYFSYDVKMKEKGDIPEGYSVSREKKERFSLILESASTNQTSMYLCASSWRTSEAFFGQGTRLTVV.

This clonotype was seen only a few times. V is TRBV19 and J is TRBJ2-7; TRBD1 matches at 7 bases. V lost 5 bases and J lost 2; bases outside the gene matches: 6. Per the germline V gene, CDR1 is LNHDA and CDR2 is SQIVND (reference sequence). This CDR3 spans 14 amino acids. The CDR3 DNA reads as TGTGCCAGTAGTCCGCCGGACAGGACCTACGAGCAGTACTTC. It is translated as CASSPPDRTYEQYF.

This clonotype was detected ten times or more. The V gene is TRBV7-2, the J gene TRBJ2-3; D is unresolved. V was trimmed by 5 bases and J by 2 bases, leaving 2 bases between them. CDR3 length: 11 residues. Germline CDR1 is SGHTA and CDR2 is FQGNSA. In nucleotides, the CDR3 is TGTGCCAGCAGCCACACAGATACGCAGTATTTT. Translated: CASSHTDTQYF.

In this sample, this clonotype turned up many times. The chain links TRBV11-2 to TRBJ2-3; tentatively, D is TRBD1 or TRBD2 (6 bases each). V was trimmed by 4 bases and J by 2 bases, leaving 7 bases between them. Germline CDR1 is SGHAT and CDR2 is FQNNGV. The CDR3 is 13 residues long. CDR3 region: CASSSGATDTQYF. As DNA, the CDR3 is TGTGCCAGCAGCTCGGGGGCCACAGATACGCAGTATTTT.

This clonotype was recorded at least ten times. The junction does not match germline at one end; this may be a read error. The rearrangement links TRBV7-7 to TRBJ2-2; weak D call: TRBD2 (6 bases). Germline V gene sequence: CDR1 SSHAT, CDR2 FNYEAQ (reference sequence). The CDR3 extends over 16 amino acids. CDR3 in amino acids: CASSPERRANTGELFF. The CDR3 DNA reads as TGTGCTAGCAGCCCCGAGCGGAGGGCGAACACCGGGGAGCTGTTTTTT.

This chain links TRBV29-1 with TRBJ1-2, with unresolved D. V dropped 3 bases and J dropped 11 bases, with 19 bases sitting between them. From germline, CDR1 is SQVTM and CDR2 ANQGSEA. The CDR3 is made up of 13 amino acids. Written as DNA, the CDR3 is TGCAGCGTTGACCTTAGGCAGGAGGTCTCGTACACCTTC. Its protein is CSVDLRQEVSYTF.

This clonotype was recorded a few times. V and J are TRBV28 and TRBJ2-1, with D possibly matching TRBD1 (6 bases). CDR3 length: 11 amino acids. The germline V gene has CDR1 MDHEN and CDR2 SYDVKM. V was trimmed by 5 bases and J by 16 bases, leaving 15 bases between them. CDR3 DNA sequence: TGTGCCAGCAGTCCCTCCCAGGGGCTTTTCTTC. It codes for CASSPSQGLFF.

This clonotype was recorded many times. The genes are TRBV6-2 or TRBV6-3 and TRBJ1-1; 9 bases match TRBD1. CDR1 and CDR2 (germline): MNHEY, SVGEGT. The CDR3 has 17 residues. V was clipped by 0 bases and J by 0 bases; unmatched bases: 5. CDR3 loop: CASSYSSGTGLNTEAFF. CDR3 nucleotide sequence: TGTGCCAGCAGTTACTCGTCCGGGACAGGGCTGAACACTGAAGCTTTCTTT.

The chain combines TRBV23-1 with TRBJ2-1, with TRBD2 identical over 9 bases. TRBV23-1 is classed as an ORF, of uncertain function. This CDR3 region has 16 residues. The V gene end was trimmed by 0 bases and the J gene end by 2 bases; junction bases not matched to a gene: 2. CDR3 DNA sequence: TGCGCCAGCAGTCAATCGGCGGGAGGGCCCTACAATGAGCAGTTCTTC. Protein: CASSQSAGGPYNEQFF.

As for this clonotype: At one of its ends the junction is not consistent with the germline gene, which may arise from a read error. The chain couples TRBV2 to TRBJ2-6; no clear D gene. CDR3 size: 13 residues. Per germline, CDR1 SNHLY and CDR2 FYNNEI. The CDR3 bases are TGTGCCAGCCGTGACGTTGGGGCCAACGTCCTGACTTTC. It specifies CASRDVGANVLTF.

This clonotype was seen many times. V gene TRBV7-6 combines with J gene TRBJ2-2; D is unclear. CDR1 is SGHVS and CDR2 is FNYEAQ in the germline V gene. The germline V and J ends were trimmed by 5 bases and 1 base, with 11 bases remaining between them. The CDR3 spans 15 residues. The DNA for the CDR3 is TGTGCCAGCAGCAATCGACGGTTGAACACCGGGGAGCTGTTTTTT. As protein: CASSNRRLNTGELFF.

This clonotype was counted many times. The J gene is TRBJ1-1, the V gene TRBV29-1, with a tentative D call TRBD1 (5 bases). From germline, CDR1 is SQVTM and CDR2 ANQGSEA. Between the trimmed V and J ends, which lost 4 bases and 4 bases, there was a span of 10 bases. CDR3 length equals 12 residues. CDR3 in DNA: TGCAGCGTTGTTGTGGGGGGCACTGAAGCTTTCTTT. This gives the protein CSVVVGGTEAFF.

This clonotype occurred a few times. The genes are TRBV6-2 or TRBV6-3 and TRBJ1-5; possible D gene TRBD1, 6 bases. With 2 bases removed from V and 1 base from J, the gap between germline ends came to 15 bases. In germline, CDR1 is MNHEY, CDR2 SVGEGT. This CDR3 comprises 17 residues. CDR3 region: CASSYGTTGRSNQPQHF. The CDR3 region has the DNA TGTGCCAGCAGTTACGGGACCACAGGGAGGAGCAATCAGCCCCAGCATTTT.

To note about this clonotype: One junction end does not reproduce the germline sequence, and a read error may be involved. This CDR3 reads CASSGDGYTF. CDR3 nucleotides: TGTGCGAGCAGCGGGGATGGCTACACCTTC. This rearrangement joins TRBV28 to TRBJ1-2; no clear D gene. Germline-derived CDR1 and CDR2 are MDHEN and SYDVKM. The CDR3 spans 10 residues.

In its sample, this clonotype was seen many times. The CDR3 DNA reads as TGTGCCAGCAGCTCTCGACAGCTCGATGAGCAGTTCTTC. As protein: CASSSRQLDEQFF. The chain joins TRBV7-8 to TRBJ2-1, with D possibly being TRBD1 (5 bases). The ends were cut back, 4 bases at V and 8 bases at J, with 12 bases in the middle. CDR3 length equals 13 residues. Germline lookup yields CDR1 SGHVS and CDR2 FQNEAQ.

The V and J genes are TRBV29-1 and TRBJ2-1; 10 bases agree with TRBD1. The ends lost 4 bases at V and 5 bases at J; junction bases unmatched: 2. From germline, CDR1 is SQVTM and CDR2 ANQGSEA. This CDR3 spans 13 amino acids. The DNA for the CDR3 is TGCAGCGTTGTGGGACAGGGGCACAATGAGCAGTTCTTC. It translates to CSVVGQGHNEQFF.